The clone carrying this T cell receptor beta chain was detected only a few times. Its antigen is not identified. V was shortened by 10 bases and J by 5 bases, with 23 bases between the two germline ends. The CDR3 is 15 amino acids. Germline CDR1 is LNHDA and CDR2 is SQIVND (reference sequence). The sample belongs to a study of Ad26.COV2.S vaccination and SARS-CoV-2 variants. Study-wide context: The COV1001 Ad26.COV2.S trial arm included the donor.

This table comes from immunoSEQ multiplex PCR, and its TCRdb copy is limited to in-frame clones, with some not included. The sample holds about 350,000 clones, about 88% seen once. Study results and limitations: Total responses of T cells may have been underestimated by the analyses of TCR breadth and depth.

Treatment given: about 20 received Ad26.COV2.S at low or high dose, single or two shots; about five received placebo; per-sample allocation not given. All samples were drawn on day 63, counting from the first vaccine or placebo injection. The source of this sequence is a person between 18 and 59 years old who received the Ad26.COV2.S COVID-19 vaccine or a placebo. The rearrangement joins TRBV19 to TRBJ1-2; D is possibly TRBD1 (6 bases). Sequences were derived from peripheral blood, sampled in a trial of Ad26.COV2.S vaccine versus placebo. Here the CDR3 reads CATEANRGQRYGYTF. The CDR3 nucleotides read TGTGCCACTGAAGCCAATAGGGGACAAAGATATGGCTACACCTTC.